This entry lists 24 T cell receptor beta chains sequenced from one sample in a study of breast tumors, draining lymph nodes, adjacent tissues. Via MiXCR, TCRdb re-called the multiplex PCR reads, giving one row per CDR3 protein. The sample holds about 180,000 distinct CDR3 sequences, 25% to 40% seen once. Breast cancer patients provided tissue from their axillary draining lymph nodes. What was sequenced was axillary lymph node tissue. The receptors originated from a female donor with breast cancer. Some clones in this sample may be carry-over from other donors' samples.

This clonotype showed up many times. The gene calls are TRBV27 and TRBJ1-5, with D tentatively TRBD1 (5 bases). The V end lost 5 bases, the J end lost 0 bases, and 11 bases lay between the germline ends. The CDR3 has 15 residues. The germline CDR1 and CDR2 sequences are MNHEY and SMNVEV (reference sequence). The CDR3 sequence is CASSAQEHSNQPQHF. The CDR3 DNA sequence: TGTGCCAGCAGTGCACAGGAACATAGCAATCAGCCCCAGCATTTT.

The rearrangement joins TRBV13 to TRBJ2-5; D gene uncertain. Germline V CDR1 and CDR2: PRHDT, FYEKMQ (reference sequence). The CDR3 sequence is 15 residues long. Trimming left V 4 bases short and J 1 base short, with 13 bases between. CDR3 amino acids: CASSSALGLQETQYF. The CDR3 coding sequence is TGTGCCAGCAGCTCAGCTTTAGGCCTCCAAGAGACCCAGTACTTC.

The chain carries TRBV19 and TRBJ2-5; D is perhaps TRBD2 (6 bases). Germline V CDR1 and CDR2: LNHDA, SQIVND (reference sequence). V gave up 4 bases and J gave up 1 base, with 10 bases separating them. This CDR3 contains 14 residues. In nucleotides, the CDR3 is TGTGCCAGTAGTAGGGTGGGGGGCCAAGAGACCCAGTACTTC. The encoded protein is CASSRVGGQETQYF.

This clonotype was seen at least ten times. The rearrangement joins TRBV10-3 to TRBJ2-7, with D perhaps matching TRBD1 (6 bases). CDR3 length: 13 residues. From germline, CDR1 is ENHRY and CDR2 SYGVKD. Between the trimmed V and J ends, which lost 8 bases and 4 bases, there was a span of 15 bases. CDR3 coding DNA: TGTGCCATCTGGGCAGGGGTTGGTTACGAGCAGTACTTC. Protein sequence: CAIWAGVGYEQYF.

This clonotype was seen repeatedly, ten times or more. This sequence joins TRBV5-8 and TRBJ2-7; 11 bases are a match to TRBD2. This CDR3 is 15 amino acids long. The V and J ends lost 4 bases and 4 bases, in that order; junction bases with no gene match: 7. Germline loops: CDR1 SGHTS, CDR2 YDEGEE. The CDR3 loop reads CASSTTSGSGYEQYF. The CDR3 region has the DNA TGTGCCAGCAGCACCACTAGCGGGAGCGGGTACGAGCAGTACTTC.

This clonotype was recorded many times. The chain joins TRBV11-2 to TRBJ2-7; 12 bases agree with TRBD2. This CDR3 has 17 amino acids. V lost 3 bases, J lost 4 bases, and 10 bases stayed unmatched. Germline lookup yields CDR1 SGHAT and CDR2 FQNNGV. The CDR3 loop is CASSLGLAGGTDYEQYF. CDR3 DNA sequence: TGTGCCAGCAGCTTGGGGCTAGCGGGGGGGACTGATTACGAGCAGTACTTC.

This clonotype occurred many times. This sequence joins TRBV20-1 and TRBJ2-5; tentatively, D is TRBD2 (5 bases). V lost 3 bases to trimming and J lost 5 bases, with 25 bases between them. The V gene's germline CDR1 is DFQATT and CDR2 SNEGSKA (reference sequence). The CDR3 loop spans 17 amino acids. Written as DNA, the CDR3 is TGCAGTGCTAGTGGAGAAACTGGGGTCTCTCGAGGGGAGACCCAGTACTTC. Protein: CSASGETGVSRGETQYF.

This clonotype was counted between two and nine times. CDR3 DNA: TGCGCCAGCAGCCAGAGGGGCCCTGAGGCTGAAGCTTTCTTT. It specifies CASSQRGPEAEAFF. The gene calls are TRBV5-1 and TRBJ1-1; D may be TRBD1 (5 bases). This CDR3 has 14 amino acids. Trimming stripped 4 bases from V and 6 bases from J, with 16 bases between. Germline CDR1 and CDR2: SGHRS and YFSETQ.

This clonotype was detected only a few times. This chain uses TRBV3-1 with TRBJ2-7; 8 nucleotides align to TRBD1. Germline assignment: CDR1 LGHDT and CDR2 YNNKEL (reference sequence). The CDR3 runs to 14 residues. The ends lost 0 bases at V and 7 bases at J; junction bases unmatched: 5. The chain's CDR3 is CASSQDPGGKEQYF. The CDR3 coding sequence is TGTGCCAGCAGCCAAGATCCAGGGGGCAAAGAGCAGTACTTC.

This clonotype was counted a few times. The CDR3: CASSSSGYQETQYF. DNA of the CDR3: TGTGCCAGCAGTTCATCGGGGTACCAAGAGACCCAGTACTTC. This rearrangement joins TRBV27 to TRBJ2-5, with D tentatively TRBD2 (5 bases). The CDR3 runs to 14 residues. Germline V gene lookup returns CDR1 MNHEY and CDR2 SMNVEV (reference sequence). Trimming stripped 4 bases from V and 0 bases from J, with 9 bases between.

In its sample, this clonotype was seen once. A read error may be the cause here, since a much bigger clone is one base away. Here the CDR3 reads CASSITGSLGKLSF. The CDR3 nucleotides are TGTGCCAGCAGCATCACAGGCTCCTTGGGAAAACTGTCTTTT. The V call is TRBV5-1, the J call TRBJ1-4, with D possibly TRBD1 on 5 matching bases. Germline V CDR1 and CDR2: SGHRS, YFSETQ. The CDR3 length is 14 residues.

This clonotype has just one count. The germline gene is not matched at one end of the junction; a read error may be the cause. This chain connects TRBV19 to TRBJ2-3; D tentatively reads TRBD1 or TRBD2 (5 bases each). The CDR3 sequence is 18 residues long. Germline V gives CDR1 LNHDA, CDR2 SQIVND (reference sequence). CDR3 sequence reads: CASIPGGWEGSSTGTQCF. DNA of the CDR3: TGTGCCAGTATCCCCGGAGGTTGGGAAGGCAGCAGCACAGGTACGCAGTGTTTT.

As regards this clonotype: A much larger clonotype is one base distant, so this may be a read error. This chain connects TRBV4-1 to TRBJ2-1; 11 bases agree with TRBD2. This CDR3 is built from 14 residues. The germline V gene encodes CDR1 MGHRA and CDR2 YSYEKL. This CDR3 reads CAGRSSGGWNEQFF. In DNA form, the CDR3 reads TGCGCCGGCAGATCTAGCGGGGGGTGGAATGAGCAGTTCTTC.

This clonotype was observed at least ten times. The gene calls are TRBV11-2 and TRBJ2-3, with 10 bases matching TRBD2. Looked up from germline, CDR1 is SGHAT and CDR2 is FQNNGV. The V and J ends lost 3 bases and 0 bases, in that order; junction bases with no gene match: 9. The CDR3 sequence is 18 residues long. CDR3 sequence: CASSFKGSGGTSTDTQYF. CDR3 nucleotide sequence: TGTGCCAGCAGCTTCAAGGGTAGCGGGGGGACTAGCACAGATACGCAGTATTTT.

This clonotype was observed many times. The chain uses TRBV6-1 and TRBJ2-7; perhaps TRBD1 as D (6 bases). The CDR3 is 14 residues long. CDR1 MNHNS and CDR2 SASEGT come from the germline V gene. Trimming cost V 6 bases and J 7 bases, with 19 bases left between them. The CDR3, as DNA: TGTGCCAGCAGGGTGACAGGCCGAACGGGGGAGCAGTACTTC. It is translated as CASRVTGRTGEQYF.

The gene calls are TRBV20-1 and TRBJ2-1; 16 nucleotides align to TRBD2. V dropped 1 base and J dropped 3; count of bases not matched to a gene: 6. Germline lookup yields CDR1 DFQATT and CDR2 SNEGSKA (reference sequence). The CDR3 runs 18 residues. The CDR3 nucleotides are TGCAGTGCTAGAGCCGGGACTAGCGGGAGGGCTTACTACAATGAGCAGTTCTTC. Its protein is CSARAGTSGRAYYNEQFF.

This clonotype was observed many times. This rearrangement joins TRBV5-1 to TRBJ2-3, with a possible D match to TRBD2 (5 bases). The germline V gene encodes CDR1 SGHRS and CDR2 YFSETQ. The CDR3 loop spans 14 amino acids. The V and J ends lost 0 bases and 2 bases respectively, with 7 bases between them. CDR3 nucleotides: TGCGCCAGCAGCTTGGAGCGGCACACAGATACGCAGTATTTT. It codes for CASSLERHTDTQYF.

This clonotype was detected only a few times. The chain combines TRBV5-4 with TRBJ2-7; D is perhaps TRBD1 or TRBD2 (6 bases each). The ends were cut back, 5 bases at V and 4 bases at J, with 16 bases in the middle. The germline CDR1 and CDR2 sequences are SGHNT and YYREEE (reference sequence). The CDR3 totals 14 residues. CDR3 amino acids: CASSYEGGGYEQYF. As DNA, the CDR3 is TGTGCCAGCAGTTACGAGGGGGGAGGATACGAGCAGTACTTC.

In this sample, this clonotype turned up a few times. This may stem from a read error, because a much larger clone lies one nucleotide away. The final CDR3 position lacks the conserved phenylalanine or tryptophan, pointing to a likely read error. Written as DNA, the CDR3 is TGTGCCAGCGGCCGAACGAGCTCCTATAATTCACCCCTCCACCTT. Its protein is CASGRTSSYNSPLHL. This chain uses TRBV6-5 with TRBJ1-6; D is uncertain. This CDR3 has 15 amino acids. Germline CDR1 is MNHEY and CDR2 is SVGAGI. V was shortened by 8 bases and J by 0 bases, with 11 bases between the two germline ends.

In this sample, this clonotype turned up many times. The rearrangement links TRBV11-2 to TRBJ2-7; 10 nucleotides line up with TRBD1. The CDR3 loop spans 16 amino acids. V dropped 1 base and J dropped 3; count of bases not matched to a gene: 6. Germline CDR1 is SGHAT and CDR2 is FQNNGV. CDR3 DNA sequence: TGTGCCAGCAGCTTAGTCAGGGACAGGGGTAACTACGAGCAGTACTTC. This encodes CASSLVRDRGNYEQYF.

This clonotype was found many times. The CDR3 DNA is TGTGCCAGCAGGTCTAGCGGGAGGAAGAATGAGCAGTTCTTC. Amino acid sequence: CASRSSGRKNEQFF. V is TRBV12-3 or TRBV12-4 and J is TRBJ2-1; TRBD2 matches at 11 bases. Unmatched junction bases numbered 5, after V lost 6 bases and J lost 7 bases. This CDR3 spans 14 amino acids.

As concerns this clonotype: Just one base apart from a much larger clone, this may be a read error. The V call is TRBV9, the J call TRBJ2-7, with D maybe TRBD2 (6 bases). The DNA end lines up better with TRBJ2-1; the J call may be wrong. In germline, CDR1 is SGDLS, CDR2 YYNGEE. CDR3 length: 14 amino acids. In DNA, the CDR3 is TGTGCCAGCGGCGGCGGGACTCCCGATTACGAGCAGTTCTTC. Translating it yields CASGGGTPDYEQFF.

Concerning this clonotype: It may be a read error: a sequence one base away is much more abundant. V usage is TRBV20-1 and J usage is TRBJ2-1; a possible D gene is TRBD2 (6 bases). CDR1 is DFQATT and CDR2 is SNEGSKA in the germline V gene (reference sequence). The CDR3 is made up of 12 amino acids. The chain's CDR3 is CSASAGGNEQSF. The CDR3 coding sequence is TGCAGTGCTAGTGCCGGGGGTAATGAGCAGTCCTTC.

The sample holds many counts of this clonotype. The chain carries TRBV4-1 and TRBJ2-2, with TRBD2 as a possible D gene (7 bases). The germline CDR1 and CDR2 sequences are MGHRA and YSYEKL. The V end was cut by 6 bases, the J end by 7 bases, with 12 bases between. This CDR3 has 13 amino acids. The CDR3 DNA is TGCGCCAGCAGTGGGGGGGCCGGCGGGGAGCTGTTTTTT. This sequence encodes CASSGGAGGELFF.